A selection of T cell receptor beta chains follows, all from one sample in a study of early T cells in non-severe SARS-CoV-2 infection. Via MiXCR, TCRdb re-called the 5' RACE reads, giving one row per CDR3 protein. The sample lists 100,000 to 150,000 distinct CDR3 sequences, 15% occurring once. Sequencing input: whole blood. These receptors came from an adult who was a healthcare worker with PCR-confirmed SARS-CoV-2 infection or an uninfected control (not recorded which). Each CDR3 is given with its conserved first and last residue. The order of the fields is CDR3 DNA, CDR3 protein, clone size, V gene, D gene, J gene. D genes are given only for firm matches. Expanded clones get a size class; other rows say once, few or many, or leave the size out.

CDR3nt: TGTGCCTGGAGTGGACCAGAAGATACGCAGTATTTT
CDR3aa: CAWSGPEDTQYF
abundance: many
v_gene: TRBV30
d_gene: .
j_gene: TRBJ2-3

CDR3nt: TGTGCCAGCAGCTTAGCGTTGGGACGGCACACTGAAGCTTTCTTT
CDR3aa: CASSLALGRHTEAFF
abundance: .
v_gene: TRBV7-6
d_gene: .
j_gene: TRBJ1-1

CDR3nt: TGTGCCAGCACCTCCTTGGCCGAACAGGGTAGTGGCTACACCTTC
CDR3aa: CASTSLAEQGSGYTF
abundance: few
v_gene: TRBV6-6
d_gene: .
j_gene: TRBJ1-2

CDR3nt: TGTGCCAGCAGCCAAGGGCGGGGCTTTCGTGGAAACACCATATATTTT
CDR3aa: CASSQGRGFRGNTIYF
abundance: .
v_gene: TRBV3-1
d_gene: .
j_gene: TRBJ1-3

CDR3nt: TGTGCCAGCAGGGCTAGCCTCGCGAACACCGGGGAGCTGTTTTTT
CDR3aa: CASRASLANTGELFF
abundance: .
v_gene: TRBV2
d_gene: .
j_gene: TRBJ2-2

CDR3nt: TGTGCCAGCAGTTCGTCTATCTTCCAGGGAGGTGGCTACACCTTC
CDR3aa: CASSSSIFQGGGYTF
abundance: .
v_gene: TRBV6-6
d_gene: .
j_gene: TRBJ1-2

CDR3nt: TGTGCCTGGAGTGTACCCCTCCCGTCTGCGGGGGGGATGATTGAGCAGTTCTTC
CDR3aa: CAWSVPLPSAGGMIEQFF
abundance: .
v_gene: TRBV30
d_gene: TRBD2
j_gene: TRBJ2-1

CDR3nt: TGTGCCAGCAGTTTCCCTAGCGCCTCCTACAATGAGCAGTTCTTC
CDR3aa: CASSFPSASYNEQFF
abundance: many
v_gene: TRBV27
d_gene: .
j_gene: TRBJ2-1

CDR3nt: TGCAGTGCTGCCGGGACTAGCGGGGTCCCCGGGCTTGGAGATACGCAGTATTTT
CDR3aa: CSAAGTSGVPGLGDTQYF
abundance: .
v_gene: TRBV20-1
d_gene: TRBD2
j_gene: TRBJ2-3

CDR3nt: TGTGCCACACGACTACCTGTCACAGATACGCAGTATTTT
CDR3aa: CATRLPVTDTQYF
abundance: few
v_gene: TRBV6-1
d_gene: .
j_gene: TRBJ2-3

CDR3nt: TGTGCCACCCCGGGACACCCTGAGGACTATGGCTACACCTTC
CDR3aa: CATPGHPEDYGYTF
abundance: many
v_gene: TRBV7-9
d_gene: .
j_gene: TRBJ1-2

CDR3nt: TGTGCCAGTAGTGCCCGCTACTCTGGAAACACCATATATTTT
CDR3aa: CASSARYSGNTIYF
abundance: .
v_gene: TRBV19
d_gene: .
j_gene: TRBJ1-3

CDR3nt: TGTGCCAGCAACTTACAGGGTTTGAAAGAAAAACTGTTTTTT
CDR3aa: CASNLQGLKEKLFF
abundance: .
v_gene: TRBV2
d_gene: .
j_gene: TRBJ1-4

CDR3nt: TGCGCCAGCAGCCAAGATTTTACCTACCAAGAGACCCAGTACTTC
CDR3aa: CASSQDFTYQETQYF
abundance: few
v_gene: TRBV4-1
d_gene: .
j_gene: TRBJ2-5

CDR3nt: TGCAGCGTTAACCTACGGGACAGGCAGTTCTTC
CDR3aa: CSVNLRDRQFF
abundance: few
v_gene: TRBV29-1
d_gene: TRBD1
j_gene: TRBJ2-1

CDR3nt: TGTGCCAGCAGCTTGGGTACCCGAAATGAGCAGTTCTTC
CDR3aa: CASSLGTRNEQFF
abundance: .
v_gene: TRBV5-5
d_gene: .
j_gene: TRBJ2-1

CDR3nt: TGCAGTGCGCCCAAAATCTCAGACTATGGCTACACCTTC
CDR3aa: CSAPKISDYGYTF
abundance: .
v_gene: TRBV20-1
d_gene: .
j_gene: TRBJ1-2

CDR3nt: TGTGCCAGCAGTTCAGCGACCGGCCGGGAGACCCAGTACTTC
CDR3aa: CASSSATGRETQYF
abundance: .
v_gene: TRBV6-6
d_gene: .
j_gene: TRBJ2-5

CDR3nt: TGTGCCTGGAGTGAGGTGGTGGGGGAAAAACTGTTTTTT
CDR3aa: CAWSEVVGEKLFF
abundance: few
v_gene: TRBV30
d_gene: .
j_gene: TRBJ1-4

CDR3nt: TGCAGCGTGAAGGGGGATCTAGCCAAAAACATTCAGTACTTC
CDR3aa: CSVKGDLAKNIQYF
abundance: .
v_gene: TRBV29-1
d_gene: .
j_gene: TRBJ2-4

CDR3nt: TGTGCCAGCTCACCGTCGGTTGGGACAGGGGTCGAGCAGTACTTC
CDR3aa: CASSPSVGTGVEQYF
abundance: .
v_gene: TRBV18
d_gene: TRBD1
j_gene: TRBJ2-7

CDR3nt: TGTGCCAGCAGCCTTCAAGGGAGATTTTATGGCTACACCTTC
CDR3aa: CASSLQGRFYGYTF
abundance: .
v_gene: TRBV3-1
d_gene: .
j_gene: TRBJ1-2